Presented here are 9 T cell receptor beta chains from one specimen sequenced in a study of cytomegalovirus exposure and HLA in healthy donors. PCR employed 60 Vbeta and 13 Jbeta primers. TCRdb's table, derived via immunoSEQ multiplex PCR, lists solely in-frame clones and lacks some. The repertoire includes 150,000 to 200,000 clones, 79% of them detected once, and roughly 1.4% sits in the top ten. The source material was PBMCs. These TCRs come from a woman in her forties or fifties in good health and CMV-seronegative.

This rearrangement joins TRBV5-1 to TRBJ2-1; 9 bases line up with TRBD2. Germline CDR1 SGHRS, CDR2 YFSETQ. The V and J ends lost 0 bases and 0 bases, in that order; junction bases with no gene match: 10. This CDR3 spans 19 amino acids. CDR3 DNA sequence: TGCGCCAGCAGCTTGGAACCTAGCGGGGCCGGAAGCTCCTACAATGAGCAGTTCTTC. This translates into CASSLEPSGAGSSYNEQFF.

J is TRBJ1-1 and V is TRBV7-2; 7 bases agree with TRBD1. This CDR3 contains 15 residues. Germline V CDR1 and CDR2: SGHTA, FQGNSA. V lost 0 bases, J lost 4 bases, and 5 bases stayed unmatched. In nucleotides, the CDR3 is TGTGCCAGCAGCTTAGCAGGGGGCCTGGCCACTGAAGCTTTCTTT. This encodes CASSLAGGLATEAFF.

The J gene is TRBJ2-1, the V gene TRBV5-1, with TRBD2 matching 12 bases. CDR1 and CDR2 from the germline V gene are SGHRS and YFSETQ. The CDR3 loop spans 18 amino acids. V shed 4 bases, J shed 0 bases, and the junction held 8 bases outside the gene matches. The CDR3 sequence is CASSLFWTSGISYNEQFF. DNA for the CDR3: TGCGCCAGCAGCCTCTTTTGGACTAGCGGGATCTCCTACAATGAGCAGTTCTTC.

The chain combines TRBV7-3 with TRBJ2-1, with TRBD2 as a possible D gene (5 bases). The germline V gene encodes CDR1 SGHTA and CDR2 FQGTGA. V dropped 4 bases and J dropped 3 bases, with 10 bases sitting between them. The CDR3 extends over 14 amino acids. This CDR3 reads CASSSRADYNEQFF. As DNA, the CDR3 is TGTGCCAGCAGCTCCCGAGCGGACTACAATGAGCAGTTCTTC.

This clone has only a few counts. V gene TRBV25-1 combines with J gene TRBJ2-7; 8 bases map to TRBD2. The V gene's germline CDR1 is MGHDK and CDR2 SYGVNS. This CDR3 is built from 17 residues. The junction had 14 bases not matched to a gene; V was cut back by 4 bases and J by 3 bases. CDR3 amino acids: CASSGYGRGVGRYEQYF. The CDR3 DNA follows: TGTGCCAGCAGTGGCTACGGGCGGGGGGTAGGACGCTACGAGCAGTACTTC.

The CDR3 sequence is CASSSEREGSYEQYF. CDR3 nucleotide sequence: TGTGCCAGTAGTAGCGAGCGGGAGGGCTCCTACGAGCAGTACTTC. The chain couples TRBV19 to TRBJ2-7, with 10 bases aligning to TRBD2. This CDR3 is 15 amino acids long. Germline values: CDR1 LNHDA, CDR2 SQIVND (reference sequence). The junction had 3 bases not matched to a gene; V was cut back by 4 bases and J by 0 bases.

This clone has more than one count but fewer than ten. The chain uses TRBV6-1 and TRBJ1-4; D ambiguous. Deletions cut 2 bases from V and 8 bases from J, with 21 bases between. The germline CDR1 and CDR2 sequences are MNHNS and SASEGT. The CDR3 contains 17 residues. CDR3 in DNA: TGTGCCAGCAGTGAATTTTATGGCGGCAGCACTGGGGAAAAACTGTTTTTT. It encodes CASSEFYGGSTGEKLFF.

This sequence joins TRBV7-2 and TRBJ1-1; D remains unclear. The V end lost 5 bases, the J end lost 4 bases, and 5 bases lay between the germline ends. Germline CDR1 is SGHTA and CDR2 is FQGNSA. This CDR3 is built from 11 residues. CDR3 DNA: TGTGCCAGCAGCCCCCTCACTGAAGCTTTCTTT. Residues: CASSPLTEAFF.

The chain combines TRBV7-2 with TRBJ2-1, with D tentatively TRBD1 (5 bases). The CDR3 runs to 13 residues. Germline assignment: CDR1 SGHTA and CDR2 FQGNSA. Deletions cut 2 bases from V and 8 bases from J, with 10 bases between. DNA of the CDR3: TGTGCCAGCAGCTTAAGACAGACGGATGAGCAGTTCTTC. Translating gives CASSLRQTDEQFF.